This TCR beta chain was retrieved from a study of T cells in Graves' hyperthyroidism and ophthalmopathy. Study outcomes and limitations: The model made its ophthalmopathy prediction, and onset followed a median roughly six months later.

Using RNA transcripts as the source, TCR beta CDR3 regions were amplified. The TCR CDR3 was amplified in a first-round RT-PCR using the HTBI primer set. TCRdb analysed the multiplex PCR reads with MiXCR anew, one entry per CDR3 protein. The sample includes 400,000 to 500,000 distinct CDR3 sequences, approximately 13% of them seen just once. As regards this clonotype: Its antigen is not known.

Per the germline V gene, CDR1 is SGHVS and CDR2 is FNYEAQ. CDR3 size: 15 residues. The trim removed 5 bases at V and 2 bases at J, leaving 6 bases unmatched. Sequenced input: blood. The chain links TRBV7-6 to TRBJ2-3; 8 positions agree with TRBD2. This TCR derives from a woman younger than 30 with Graves' hyperthyroidism. The CDR3 is CASSPGLGNTDTQYF. The DNA of the CDR3 is TGTGCCAGCAGCCCGGGACTAGGGAACACAGATACGCAGTATTTT.